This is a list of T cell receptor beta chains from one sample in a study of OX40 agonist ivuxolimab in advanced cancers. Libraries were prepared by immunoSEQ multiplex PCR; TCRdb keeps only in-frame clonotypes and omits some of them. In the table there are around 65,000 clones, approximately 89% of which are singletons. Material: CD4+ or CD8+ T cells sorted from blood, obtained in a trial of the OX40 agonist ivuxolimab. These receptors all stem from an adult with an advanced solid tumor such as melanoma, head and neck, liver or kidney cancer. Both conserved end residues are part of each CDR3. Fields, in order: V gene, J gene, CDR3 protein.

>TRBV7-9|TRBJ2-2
CASSPRTGEGPNTGELFF
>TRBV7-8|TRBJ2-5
CASKYLGLQETQYF
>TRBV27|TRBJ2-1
CASSFASGNYNEQFF
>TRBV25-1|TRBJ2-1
CASSDSTYNEQFF
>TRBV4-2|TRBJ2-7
CASSQERTGTYEQYF
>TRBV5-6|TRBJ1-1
CASSPQGVNTEAFF
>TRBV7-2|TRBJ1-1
CASSLVGLGTGDTEAFF
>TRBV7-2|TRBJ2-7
CASSPGMGEGYEQYF
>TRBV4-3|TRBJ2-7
CASSQTREGHYEQYF
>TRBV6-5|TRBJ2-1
CASSPREDSYNEQFF
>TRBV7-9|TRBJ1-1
CASSLLEREAFF
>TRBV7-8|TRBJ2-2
CASGQPGTGNTGELFF
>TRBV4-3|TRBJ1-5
CASSQDRMGNQPQHF
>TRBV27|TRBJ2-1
CASSFSGPNEQFF
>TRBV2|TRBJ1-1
CASSDTGVGF
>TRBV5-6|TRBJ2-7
CASSLTGNEQYF